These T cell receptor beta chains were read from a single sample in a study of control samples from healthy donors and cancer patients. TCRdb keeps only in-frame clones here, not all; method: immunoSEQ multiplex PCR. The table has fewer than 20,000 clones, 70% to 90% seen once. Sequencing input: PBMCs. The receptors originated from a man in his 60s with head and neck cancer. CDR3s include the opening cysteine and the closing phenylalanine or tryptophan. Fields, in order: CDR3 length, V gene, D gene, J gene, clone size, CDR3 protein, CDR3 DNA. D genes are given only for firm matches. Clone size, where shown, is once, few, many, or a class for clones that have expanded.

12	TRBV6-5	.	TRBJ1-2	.	CASSSGLDGYTF	TGTGCCAGCAGTTCAGGGCTGGATGGCTACACCTTC
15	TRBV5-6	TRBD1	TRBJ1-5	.	CASSPWWGGTGNQHF	TGTGCCAGCAGCCCTTGGTGGGGGGGGACAGGGAACCAGCATTTT
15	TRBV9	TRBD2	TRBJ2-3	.	CASSAPGLAADTQYF	TGTGCCAGCAGCGCGCCGGGACTAGCCGCAGATACGCAGTATTTT
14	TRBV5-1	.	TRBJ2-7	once	CASSPTGEGGEQYF	TGCGCCAGCAGCCCCACCGGTGAGGGTGGCGAGCAGTACTTC
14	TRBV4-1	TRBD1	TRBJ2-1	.	CASSLRTGDNEQFF	TGCGCCAGCAGCCTAAGGACAGGGGACAATGAGCAGTTCTTC
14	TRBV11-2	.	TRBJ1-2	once	CASSLSEDPYGYTF	TGTGCCAGCAGCTTATCGGAAGATCCTTATGGCTACACCTTC
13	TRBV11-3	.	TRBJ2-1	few	CASSLVSADEQFF	TGTGCCAGCAGCTTAGTATCGGCAGATGAGCAGTTCTTC
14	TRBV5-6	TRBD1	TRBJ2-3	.	CASSSQGARDTQYF	TGTGCCAGCAGCTCACAGGGGGCGCGTGATACGCAGTATTTT
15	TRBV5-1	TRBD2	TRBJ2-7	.	CASSLGRGGGYEQYF	TGCGCCAGCAGCTTAGGGCGTGGCGGGGGCTACGAGCAGTACTTC
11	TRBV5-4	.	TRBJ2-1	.	CASRGLREQFF	TGTGCCAGCAGGGGCCTCAGGGAGCAGTTCTTC
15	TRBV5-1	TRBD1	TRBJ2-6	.	CASTFGDSGANVLTF	TGCGCCAGCACCTTCGGGGACAGTGGGGCCAACGTCCTGACTTTC
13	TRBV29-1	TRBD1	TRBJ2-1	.	CSVVLQGSNEQFF	TGCAGCGTTGTCCTACAGGGGTCCAATGAGCAGTTCTTC
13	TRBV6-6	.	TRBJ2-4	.	CAITGTTQNIQYF	TGTGCCATCACAGGGACGACTCAAAACATTCAGTACTTC
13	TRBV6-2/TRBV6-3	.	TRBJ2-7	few	CASSYGQEYEQYF	TGTGCCAGCAGTTACGGCCAAGAATACGAGCAGTACTTC
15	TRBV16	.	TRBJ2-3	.	CASSQAGSPTDTQYF	TGTGCCAGCAGCCAAGCCGGGTCTCCCACAGATACGCAGTATTTT
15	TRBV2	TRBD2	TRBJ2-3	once	CASRRLAGKQDTQYF	TGTGCCAGCCGCCGGCTAGCGGGGAAACAAGATACGCAGTATTTT
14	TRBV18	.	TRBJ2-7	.	CASSPPAGMYEQYF	TGTGCCAGCTCACCACCGGCAGGGATGTACGAGCAGTACTTC
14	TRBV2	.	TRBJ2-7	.	CASWLSGRWYEQYF	TGTGCCAGCTGGTTATCGGGACGGTGGTACGAGCAGTACTTC
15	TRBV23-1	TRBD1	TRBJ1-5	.	CASNRGTVINQPQHF	TGCGCCAGCAACCGGGGGACAGTCATTAATCAGCCCCAGCATTTT
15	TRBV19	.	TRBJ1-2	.	CASSMTAKLNYGYTF	TGTGCCAGTAGTATGACAGCTAAATTAAACTATGGCTACACCTTC
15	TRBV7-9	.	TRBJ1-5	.	CASSLGGAGWQPQHF	TGTGCCAGCAGCTTGGGCGGGGCAGGGTGGCAGCCCCAGCATTTT
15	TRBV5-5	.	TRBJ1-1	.	CASSPGPGRETEAFF	TGTGCCAGCAGCCCCGGGCCAGGGAGGGAAACTGAAGCTTTCTTT
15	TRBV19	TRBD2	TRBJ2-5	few	CASTLGRGFGETQYF	TGTGCCAGTACCCTAGGGAGGGGTTTCGGGGAGACCCAGTACTTC
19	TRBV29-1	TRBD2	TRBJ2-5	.	CSVSVPGLAGLSLQETQYF	TGCAGCGTCTCCGTCCCGGGACTAGCGGGACTAAGTCTACAAGAGACCCAGTACTTC
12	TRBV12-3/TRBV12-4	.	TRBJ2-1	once	CASSLRVGEQFF	TGTGCCAGCAGTTTAAGGGTCGGGGAGCAGTTCTTC
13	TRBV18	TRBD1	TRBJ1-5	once	CASSPDRDQPQHF	TGTGCCAGCTCACCGGACAGGGATCAGCCCCAGCATTTT
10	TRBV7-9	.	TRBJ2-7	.	CASSCTSGYF	TGTGCCAGCAGCTGCACGTCGGGCTACTTC
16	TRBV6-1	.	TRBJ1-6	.	CASSEALSSYNSPLHF	TGTGCCAGCAGTGAAGCGTTGAGCTCCTATAATTCACCCCTCCACTTT
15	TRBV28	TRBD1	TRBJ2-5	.	CASSPGTGRYGTQYF	TGTGCCAGCAGTCCCGGGACAGGTCGTTACGGGACCCAGTACTTC
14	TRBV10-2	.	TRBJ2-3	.	CASRGLSPTDTQYF	TGCGCCAGCAGAGGACTATCCCCCACAGATACGCAGTATTTT
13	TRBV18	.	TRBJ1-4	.	CASSPGMDEKLFF	TGTGCCAGCTCACCAGGGATGGATGAAAAACTGTTTTTT
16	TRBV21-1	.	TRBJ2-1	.	CASSRSVGGSYNEQFF	TGTGCCAGCAGCCGCTCTGTCGGGGGCTCCTACAATGAGCAGTTCTTC
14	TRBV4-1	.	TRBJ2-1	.	CASGQEPVYNEQFF	TGCGCCAGCGGCCAAGAACCAGTTTACAATGAGCAGTTCTTC
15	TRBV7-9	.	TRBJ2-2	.	CASSLGPEGGRELFF	TGTGCCAGCAGCTTAGGCCCTGAAGGCGGAAGGGAGCTGTTTTTT
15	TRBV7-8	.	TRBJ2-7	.	CASSPDRLTQYEQYF	TGTGCCAGCAGCCCCGACAGGCTTACTCAGTACGAGCAGTACTTC
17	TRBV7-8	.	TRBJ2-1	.	CASSLAGPQSSYNEQFF	TGTGCCAGCAGCTTAGCAGGGCCCCAGAGCTCCTACAATGAGCAGTTCTTC
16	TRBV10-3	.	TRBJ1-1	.	CAISGSDQTGITEAFF	TGTGCCATCAGTGGCTCAGACCAAACAGGGATCACTGAAGCTTTCTTT
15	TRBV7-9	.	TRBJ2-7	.	CASSSRTELTYEQYF	TGTGCCAGCAGCTCGCGGACGGAATTGACCTACGAGCAGTACTTC
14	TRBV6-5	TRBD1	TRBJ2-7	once	CASSSLTGGYEQYF	TGTGCCAGCAGTTCCTTGACAGGGGGCTACGAGCAGTACTTC
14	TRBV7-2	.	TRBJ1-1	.	CASSPRQTNTEAFF	TGTGCCAGCAGCCCCAGACAGACGAACACTGAAGCTTTCTTT
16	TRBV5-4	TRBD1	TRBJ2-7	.	CASSSPGTGDLYEQYF	TGTGCCAGCAGCTCCCCCGGGACAGGGGACCTCTACGAGCAGTACTTC